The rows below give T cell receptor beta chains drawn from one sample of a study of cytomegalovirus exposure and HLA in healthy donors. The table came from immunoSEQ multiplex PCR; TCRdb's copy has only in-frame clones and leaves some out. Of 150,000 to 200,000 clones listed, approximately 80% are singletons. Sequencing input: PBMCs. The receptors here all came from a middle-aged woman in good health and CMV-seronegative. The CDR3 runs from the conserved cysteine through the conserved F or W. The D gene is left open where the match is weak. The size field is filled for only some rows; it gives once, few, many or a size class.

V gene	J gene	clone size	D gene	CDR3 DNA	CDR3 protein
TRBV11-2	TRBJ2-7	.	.	TGTGCCAGCAGCTTAGATATGAGAGACGAGCAGTACTTC	CASSLDMRDEQYF
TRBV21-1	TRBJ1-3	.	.	TGTGCCAGCAGCAAAGAAAAAGACAGGGAGACTGGAAACACCATATATTTT	CASSKEKDRETGNTIYF
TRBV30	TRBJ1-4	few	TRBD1	TGTGCCTGGAGTGCGGGGACAGTTACTAATGAAAAACTGTTTTTT	CAWSAGTVTNEKLFF
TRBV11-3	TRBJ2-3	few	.	TGTGCCAGCAGCTTGAGACAGGAAAGAACAGATACGCAGTATTTT	CASSLRQERTDTQYF
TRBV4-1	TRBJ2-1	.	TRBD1	TGCGCCAGCAGCCAGACCGCCGGACAGGGGAGTGAGCAGTTCTTC	CASSQTAGQGSEQFF
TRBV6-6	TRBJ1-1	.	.	TGTGCCAGCAGTGCGGGGAGGATGAACACTGAAGCTTTCTTT	CASSAGRMNTEAFF
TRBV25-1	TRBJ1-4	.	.	TGTGCCAGCAGTGAACATACAGCAGAAAAACTGTTTTTT	CASSEHTAEKLFF
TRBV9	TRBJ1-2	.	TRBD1	TGTGCCAGCAGCGTAAGTGGGATAGGGGGCGCGCCCACTAACTATGGCTACACCTTC	CASSVSGIGGAPTNYGYTF
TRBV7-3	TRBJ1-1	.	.	TGTGCCAGCAGGAACAGGGACACTGAAGCTTTCTTT	CASRNRDTEAFF
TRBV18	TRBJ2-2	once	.	TGTGCCAGCTCACCGTCCCCCGGGAGAGCGGGGAACACCGGGGAGCTGTTTTTT	CASSPSPGRAGNTGELFF
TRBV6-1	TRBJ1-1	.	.	TGTGCCAGCAGCTCCCCGGCGGGAATGAACACTGAAGCTTTCTTT	CASSSPAGMNTEAFF
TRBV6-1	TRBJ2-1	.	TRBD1	TGTGCCAGCAGTGAAGCCAGGGGGCGATTGAATGAGCAGTTCTTC	CASSEARGRLNEQFF
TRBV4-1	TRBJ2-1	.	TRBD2	TGCGCCAGCAGCCCGGTTTGGACTAGCGGGAGTGATGAGCAGTTCTTC	CASSPVWTSGSDEQFF
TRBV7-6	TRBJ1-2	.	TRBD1	TGTGCCAGCAGCTTGAGCGACAGGGGTTTTGCTAACTATGGCTACACCTTC	CASSLSDRGFANYGYTF
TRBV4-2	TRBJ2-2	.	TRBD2	TGTGCCAGCAGCCAAGATGTTAGCGGGAGGCCCCAGAGTGGGGAGCTGTTTTTT	CASSQDVSGRPQSGELFF
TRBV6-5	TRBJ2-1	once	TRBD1	TGTGCCAGCAGTGGTCCGGGACAGCTAAACAATGAGCAGTTCTTC	CASSGPGQLNNEQFF
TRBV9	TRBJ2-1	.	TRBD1	TGTGCCAGCAGCGTTGGACAGGGGACCTACAATGAGCAGTTCTTC	CASSVGQGTYNEQFF
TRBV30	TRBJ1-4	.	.	TGTGCCTGGGCAGGGGTAGCTAATGAAAAACTGTTTTTT	CAWAGVANEKLFF
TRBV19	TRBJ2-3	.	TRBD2	TGTGCCACCATCCGGGCTAGCGGGAGTTTAGATACGCAGTATTTT	CATIRASGSLDTQYF
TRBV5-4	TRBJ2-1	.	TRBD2	TGTGCCAGCAGCTTGGGACTAGCGGGAGGGGGCAATGAGCAGTTCTTC	CASSLGLAGGGNEQFF
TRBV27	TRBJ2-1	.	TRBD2	TGTGCCAGCAGTTTATTGTGGCTAGCGGGAGGGCCGAGGTCCAATGAGCAGTTCTTC	CASSLLWLAGGPRSNEQFF
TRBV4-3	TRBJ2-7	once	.	TGCGCCAGCAGCCAAACGTTCTTACTCTACGAGCAGTACTTC	CASSQTFLLYEQYF
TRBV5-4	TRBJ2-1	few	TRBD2	TGTGCCAGCAGCTTGGGACCGCGGGAGGATGAGCAGTTCTTC	CASSLGPREDEQFF
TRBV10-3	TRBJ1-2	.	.	TGTGCCATCAGTGAACCCGGCAGGGGAGACTATGGCTACACCTTC	CAISEPGRGDYGYTF
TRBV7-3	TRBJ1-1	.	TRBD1	TGTGCCAGCAGCTTAACAGGGGGCGTGACTGAAGCTTTCTTT	CASSLTGGVTEAFF
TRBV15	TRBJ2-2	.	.	TGTGCCACCAGCAGAGAAGGGACTCAGAACACCGGGGAGCTGTTTTTT	CATSREGTQNTGELFF
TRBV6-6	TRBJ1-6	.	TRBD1	TGTGCCAGCTGCGGACAGGGGAATTCACCCCTCCACTTT	CASCGQGNSPLHF
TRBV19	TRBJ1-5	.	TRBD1	TGTGCCAGTAGTCCCGGACAGGGAAGAAGAAATCAGCCCCAGCATTTT	CASSPGQGRRNQPQHF
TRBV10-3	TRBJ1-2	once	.	TGTGCCATCAGTGAGTCTTTTAGCAGGGGCTATGGCTACACCTTC	CAISESFSRGYGYTF
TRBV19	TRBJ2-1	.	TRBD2	TGTGCCAGTAGTATTACGGGAGGAGCTCGTGAGCAGTTCTTC	CASSITGGAREQFF
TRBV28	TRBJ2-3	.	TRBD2	TGTGCCAGCAGTTTGGCACTAGCGGAGCAGCGGGACACAGATACGCAGTATTTT	CASSLALAEQRDTDTQYF
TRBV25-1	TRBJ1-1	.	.	TGTGCCAGCAGTGAACCGGGAGGCACTGAAGCTTTCTTT	CASSEPGGTEAFF
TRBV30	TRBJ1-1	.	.	TGTGCCTGGAGTGCTCAACCGGGGGACACTGAAGCTTTCTTT	CAWSAQPGDTEAFF
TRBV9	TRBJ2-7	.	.	TGTGCCAGCAGCGTAGTAGCTAGTTTCGACGAGCAGTACTTC	CASSVVASFDEQYF
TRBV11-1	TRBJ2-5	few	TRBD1	TGTGCCAGCAGCCGGGACAGAGGAGAGACCCAGTACTTC	CASSRDRGETQYF
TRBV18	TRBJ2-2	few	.	TGTGCCAGCTCCTCGAAGGGGGCCGGGGAGCTGTTTTTT	CASSSKGAGELFF
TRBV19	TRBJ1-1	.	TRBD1	TGTGCCAGCAACCGGGACAGGGCCACTGAAGCTTTCTTT	CASNRDRATEAFF
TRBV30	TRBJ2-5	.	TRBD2	TGTGCCTGGAGCGCACGTATTACTCTAGCGGCTAGGGAGACCCAGTACTTC	CAWSARITLAARETQYF
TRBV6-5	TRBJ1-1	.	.	TGTGCCAGCAGTTCGACAGATAACACTGAAGCTTTCTTT	CASSSTDNTEAFF
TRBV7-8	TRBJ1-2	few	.	TGTGCCAGCAGCCCCGGTGACCGCGAGGTTCACACCTTC	CASSPGDREVHTF
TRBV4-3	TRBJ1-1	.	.	TGCGCCAGCAGCCAAGTAATCGGGGTCGAAACTGAAGCTTTCTTT	CASSQVIGVETEAFF
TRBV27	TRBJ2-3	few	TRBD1	TGTGCCAGCAGTCGGTCCGGGACAGGTACAGATACGCAGTATTTT	CASSRSGTGTDTQYF
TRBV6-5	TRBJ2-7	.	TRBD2	TGTGCCAGCAGTATTGCGGGAGGCTCCTACGAGCAGTACTTC	CASSIAGGSYEQYF
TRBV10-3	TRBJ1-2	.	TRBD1	TGTGCCATCAGTCATGGACAGGAAAATGGCTACACCTTC	CAISHGQENGYTF